The 3 T cell receptor beta chains given below trace back to one sample, sequenced in a study of metastatic and nonmetastatic thyroid tumors. Through MiXCR, TCRdb re-clonotyped the PCR reads. Seen here are tens of thousands of clones, about 19% observed once, and the top ten hold about 7.6%. Patients underwent thyroid surgery, and none had received any treatment before it. Sequenced: blood. The receptor set was obtained from a female donor with papillary thyroid cancer or a benign thyroid nodule (not recorded which). Some clones in this sample may be carry-over from other donors' samples.

At least ten counts were recorded for this clone. CDR3 bases: TGTGCCACCAGCAGCGACCAAGGGGGGTTTGAGACAGATACGCAGTATTTT. It encodes CATSSDQGGFETDTQYF. The chain has TRBV15 and TRBJ2-3; TRBD1 or TRBD2 may be the D gene (6 bases each). Germline CDR1 is LNHNV and CDR2 is YYDKDF (reference sequence). The CDR3 covers 17 residues. Trimming shortened V by 3 bases and J by 3 bases, and 19 bases separated the two germline ends.

This clone was seen ten or more times. The V gene is TRBV18, the J gene TRBJ2-3, with 9 bases fitting TRBD2. With 0 bases clipped from V and 4 bases from J, the junction kept 11 bases outside the gene matches. Germline V gene lookup returns CDR1 KGHSH and CDR2 LQKENI. The CDR3 contains 18 residues. CDR3 protein: CASSPPPWLAGKSDTQYF. The CDR3 DNA follows: TGTGCCAGCTCACCACCCCCATGGCTAGCGGGAAAGTCAGATACGCAGTATTTT.

Worth noting for this clone: The final CDR3 position lacks the conserved phenylalanine or tryptophan, pointing to a likely read error. This chain joins TRBV6-1 and TRBJ2-1, with D tentatively TRBD1 (6 bases). The CDR3 runs to 14 residues. CDR1 is MNHNS, CDR2 SASEGT, per germline. The CDR3 is CATIGQRIYTEQFY. The CDR3 DNA reads as TGTGCCACCATCGGACAGAGGATTTACACTGAGCAGTTCTAC.